One T cell receptor (beta chain) is described in this entry. Its cognate antigen is unknown. Other DNA sequences in this specimen translate into the identical CDR3. The V end was cut by 3 bases, the J end by 4 bases, with 18 bases between. The CDR3 contains 16 residues. Germline V gene lookup returns CDR1 MDHEN and CDR2 SYDVKM. This entry belongs to a study of cytomegalovirus exposure and HLA in healthy donors. Study-level results: Sequencing depth roughly uniform across donors was assumed in presence/absence analyses.

A multiplex PCR was run with 60 Vbeta primers and 13 Jbeta primers. The table came from immunoSEQ multiplex PCR; TCRdb's copy has only in-frame clones and leaves some out. The sample holds about 40,000 clones, 86% seen once. The TCR originated in a woman between 35 and 50 years old in good health and CMV-seropositive. This chain connects TRBV28 to TRBJ1-2; no definite D call. The sequenced sample consisted of PBMCs. CDR3 region: CASSFKAGETLYGYTF. DNA for the CDR3: TGTGCCAGCAGTTTTAAGGCCGGGGAGACGCTCTATGGCTACACCTTC.